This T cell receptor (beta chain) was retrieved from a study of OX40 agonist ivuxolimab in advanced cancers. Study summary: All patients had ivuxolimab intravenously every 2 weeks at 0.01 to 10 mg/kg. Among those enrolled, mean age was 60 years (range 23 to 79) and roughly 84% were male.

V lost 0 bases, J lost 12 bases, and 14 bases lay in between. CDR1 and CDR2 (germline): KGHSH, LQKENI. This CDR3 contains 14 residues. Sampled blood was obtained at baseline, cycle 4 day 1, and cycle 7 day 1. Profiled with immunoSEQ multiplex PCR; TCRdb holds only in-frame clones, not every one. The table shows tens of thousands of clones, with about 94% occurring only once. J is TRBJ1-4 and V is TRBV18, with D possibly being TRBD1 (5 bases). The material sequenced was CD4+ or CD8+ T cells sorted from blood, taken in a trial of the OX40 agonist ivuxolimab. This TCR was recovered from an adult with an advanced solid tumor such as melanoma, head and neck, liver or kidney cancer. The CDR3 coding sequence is TGTGCCAGCTCACCACCCGGGGGTCCCCAGGAACTGTTTTTT. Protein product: CASSPPGGPQELFF.